The next 30 T cell receptor beta chains were all read from a single sample in a study of post-analysis software for immune sequencing data. The study's findings and limits: With TRBV5-6, TRBV5-1 and TRBV20-1 included, about five TRBV segments were more frequent in patients than in controls.

Their antigens are not known. Every TCR beta cDNA library bore unique molecular identifiers. TCRdb re-derived calls from the PCR reads in MiXCR, one entry per CDR3 protein. The sample gives under 650,000 distinct CDR3 sequences, 44% of which show up once; about 1.5% is in the top ten. Sequenced input: blood. Receptor source: a girl under 18 with multiple sclerosis.

This clonotype has just a few counts. The chain recombines TRBV9 with TRBJ1-4, with D maybe TRBD1 (5 bases). Germline V lookup: CDR1 SGDLS, CDR2 YYNGEE. Deletions cut 0 bases from V and 4 bases from J, with 13 bases between. The CDR3 loop spans 16 amino acids. The CDR3 region is CASSVGAGFYNEKLFF. Here the CDR3 DNA reads TGTGCCAGCAGCGTAGGAGCAGGGTTCTATAATGAAAAACTGTTTTTT.

On this clonotype: The germline gene is not matched at one end of the junction; a read error may be the cause. This chain uses TRBV12-3 or TRBV12-4 with TRBJ2-3; D may correspond to TRBD1 or TRBD2 (6 bases each). This CDR3 contains 16 residues. The CDR3 coding sequence is TGTGCCAGCAGGACCCGAGGACAGTCGGGGGCAGATGCGCAGTATTTT. Its protein is CASRTRGQSGADAQYF.

The chain recombines TRBV15 with TRBJ2-5; 8 bases are shared with TRBD1. Matching the DNA end better, TRBJ2-7 makes the J call doubtful. This CDR3 contains 15 residues. Germline V CDR1 and CDR2: LNHNV, YYDKDF (reference sequence). The CDR3 region has the DNA TGTGCCACCAGCAGAGCGCCAGGGGGCTTGTACGAGCAGTACTTC. This encodes CATSRAPGGLYEQYF.

Only a few counts were recorded for this clonotype. The gene calls are TRBV11-2 and TRBJ2-7; possibly TRBD1 for D (7 bases). The CDR3 consists of 16 residues. CDR1 and CDR2 (germline): SGHAT, FQNNGV. V lost 4 bases and J lost 2, with 18 bases in between. This chain's CDR3 is CASSSAGQIPAYEQYF. CDR3 DNA sequence: TGTGCCAGCAGCTCTGCGGGACAGATTCCAGCCTACGAGCAGTACTTC.

In nucleotides, the CDR3 is TGCGCCAGCAGCTCAGCAAGGGATACGCAGTATTTT. Encoded protein: CASSSARDTQYF. V gene TRBV5-1 combines with J gene TRBJ2-3; D not resolved. The V gene lost 3 bases and the J gene lost 6 bases, with 8 bases spanning the gap. Germline V lookup: CDR1 SGHRS, CDR2 YFSETQ. This CDR3 comprises 12 residues.

This clonotype was detected only a few times. The chain employs TRBV4-1 and TRBJ2-5; D could derive from TRBD1 or TRBD2 (5 bases each). The CDR3 covers 17 residues. Between the trimmed V and J ends, which lost 0 bases and 1 base, there was a span of 15 bases. From germline, CDR1 is MGHRA and CDR2 YSYEKL. Written as DNA, the CDR3 is TGCGCCAGCAGCCAAGACGGGACCCTCACCATCCAAGAGACCCAGTACTTC. The encoded protein is CASSQDGTLTIQETQYF.

The chain has TRBV27 and TRBJ1-5, with a weak D call TRBD1 (6 bases). Trimming pared 5 bases from V and 5 bases from J, leaving 13 bases between. From germline, CDR1 is MNHEY and CDR2 SMNVEV (reference sequence). The CDR3 covers 14 residues. CDR3 nucleotide sequence: TGTGCCAGCAGTCAATCAAGGGGGGATCAGCCCCAGCATTTT. It is translated as CASSQSRGDQPQHF.

This chain links TRBV12-3 or TRBV12-4 with TRBJ2-1; D gene uncertain. Trimming cost V 5 bases and J 0 bases, with 17 bases left between them. This CDR3 has 17 amino acids. DNA of the CDR3: TGTGCCAGCAGTGGGGTCTTATCGCGGAGCTCCTACAATGAGCAGTTCTTC. This translates into CASSGVLSRSSYNEQFF.

The rearrangement links TRBV12-3 or TRBV12-4 to TRBJ2-7, with a tentative D call TRBD1 (6 bases). The CDR3 is made up of 17 amino acids. Trimming stripped 2 bases from V and 7 bases from J, with 24 bases between. For the CDR3, the DNA is TGTGCCAGCAGTTTAATCTTCGGGCACAGGGATCCTTCGGAGCAGTACTTC. Protein: CASSLIFGHRDPSEQYF.

This chain links TRBV30 with TRBJ2-1; no definite D call. In germline, CDR1 is GTSNPN, CDR2 SVGIG (reference sequence). V was clipped by 0 bases and J by 7 bases, with 7 bases between them. The CDR3 has 12 residues. The CDR3 sequence is CAWSVTENEQFF. The CDR3, as DNA: TGTGCCTGGAGTGTAACCGAGAATGAGCAGTTCTTC.

CDR3: CASSLEGRGPELPNTEAFF. The CDR3 DNA reads TGTGCCAGCAGCTTAGAGGGGCGGGGCCCAGAGCTCCCGAACACTGAAGCTTTCTTT. The rearrangement links TRBV7-9 to TRBJ1-1; tentatively, D is TRBD1 (5 bases). Between the trimmed V and J ends, which lost 1 base and 1 base, there was a span of 22 bases. Germline V lookup: CDR1 SEHNR, CDR2 FQNEAQ (reference sequence). CDR3 length equals 19 residues.

The chain is built from TRBV5-1 and TRBJ2-3; 12 nucleotides match TRBD2. CDR1 is SGHRS and CDR2 is YFSETQ in the germline V gene. V lost 8 bases, J lost 4 bases, and 8 bases stayed unmatched. The CDR3 consists of 15 residues. The CDR3: CASSSGRAKADTQYF. The CDR3 DNA is TGCGCCAGTTCTAGCGGGAGGGCCAAGGCAGATACGCAGTATTTT.

The rearrangement links TRBV20-1 to TRBJ1-1, with D perhaps TRBD1 (5 bases). V gave up 6 bases and J gave up 7 bases, with 18 bases separating them. The germline V gene has CDR1 DFQATT and CDR2 SNEGSKA (reference sequence). CDR3 length: 13 residues. The CDR3 here is CSAPEGAGGEAFF. The CDR3, as DNA: TGCAGTGCCCCGGAAGGGGCCGGGGGTGAAGCTTTCTTT.

Here the CDR3 DNA reads TGTGCCACCAGTGCTATGCGGTCTGGACTAGCGGGGTACAATGAGCAGTTCTTC. Its protein is CATSAMRSGLAGYNEQFF. The V call is TRBV24-1, the J call TRBJ2-1, with 12 bases that match TRBD2. The trim removed 5 bases at V and 4 bases at J, leaving 11 bases unmatched. The CDR3 totals 18 residues. Germline CDR1 KGHDR, CDR2 SFDVKD.

This clonotype was recorded a few times. The J gene is TRBJ2-5, the V gene TRBV3-1; 7 bases are a match to TRBD2. The CDR3 covers 14 residues. The V gene's germline CDR1 is LGHDT and CDR2 YNNKEL (reference sequence). The V gene end was trimmed by 7 bases and the J gene end by 2 bases; junction bases not matched to a gene: 7. For the CDR3, the DNA is TGTGCCAGCAAAGGTCTAGCGGTTCAAGAGACCCAGTACTTC. Its protein is CASKGLAVQETQYF.

In this sample, this clonotype turned up a few times. This chain links TRBV20-1 with TRBJ2-7; D is uncertain. V dropped 3 bases and J dropped 2 bases, with 8 bases sitting between them. The CDR3 runs to 12 residues. Germline CDR1 and CDR2: DFQATT and SNEGSKA (reference sequence). The DNA for the CDR3 is TGCAGTGCTAGGAGGCAGACCTACGAGCAGTACTTC. Translating gives CSARRQTYEQYF.

This clonotype was seen once. This chain links TRBV5-1 with TRBJ2-2; 8 bases are shared with TRBD1. This CDR3 is built from 15 residues. Germline-derived CDR1 and CDR2 are SGHRS and YFSETQ. V lost 4 bases and J lost 6; bases outside the gene matches: 8. CDR3 residues: CASSPGQGWPGELFF. CDR3 bases: TGCGCCAGCAGCCCTGGACAGGGATGGCCCGGGGAGCTGTTTTTT.

The table lists this clonotype with a count of one. This chain joins TRBV29-1 and TRBJ2-7, with D unclear. This CDR3 has 11 residues. CDR1 SQVTM and CDR2 ANQGSEA come from the germline V gene. V was clipped by 5 bases and J by 6 bases, with 11 bases between them. CDR3 in amino acids: CSVSHKPEQYF. CDR3 DNA: TGCAGCGTTTCTCATAAGCCCGAGCAGTACTTC.

The chain joins TRBV5-1 to TRBJ2-7; weak D call: TRBD2 (6 bases). V was shortened by 4 bases and J by 0 bases, with 11 bases between the two germline ends. The CDR3 has 14 amino acids. The V gene's germline CDR1 is SGHRS and CDR2 YFSETQ. CDR3 loop: CASSRDSTSYEQYF. In DNA, the CDR3 is TGCGCCAGCAGCCGGGACTCGACCTCCTACGAGCAGTACTTC.

The J gene is TRBJ2-5, the V gene TRBV12-3 or TRBV12-4; D not resolved. The J call is in doubt because the DNA end fits TRBJ2-7 better. The CDR3 has 12 amino acids. The CDR3 DNA reads TGTGCCAGCAGTCGACCCCTTTACGAGCAGTACTTC. Residues: CASSRPLYEQYF.

J is TRBJ1-5 and V is TRBV7-4; the D is unclear. The V and J ends lost 5 bases and 11 bases respectively, with 13 bases between them. This CDR3 has 12 residues. Germline V lookup: CDR1 SGHVT, CDR2 SQSDAQ. CDR3 residues: CASSLGESSQHF. Written as DNA, the CDR3 is TGTGCCAGCAGCCTCGGGGAGAGTTCCCAGCATTTT.

This clonotype was counted once. The chain uses TRBV7-9 and TRBJ1-2; possible D gene TRBD1, 5 bases. CDR1 is SEHNR, CDR2 FQNEAQ, per germline (reference sequence). This CDR3 region has 16 residues. The V end lost 6 bases, the J end lost 6 bases, and 23 bases lay between the germline ends. This chain's CDR3 is CASRPTGTIPYNGYTF. DNA for the CDR3: TGTGCCAGCAGGCCGACCGGGACTATTCCATACAATGGCTACACCTTC.

The rearrangement joins TRBV20-1 to TRBJ2-5, with no clear D. V gave up 5 bases and J gave up 6 bases, with 10 bases separating them. The germline CDR1 and CDR2 sequences are DFQATT and SNEGSKA (reference sequence). This CDR3 contains 11 residues. CDR3 sequence reads: CSAVSMKTQYF. CDR3 nucleotide sequence: TGCAGTGCTGTGTCGATGAAGACCCAGTACTTC.

This clonotype was observed a few times. The chain joins TRBV5-1 to TRBJ2-1; 14 positions agree with TRBD2. The germline V gene encodes CDR1 SGHRS and CDR2 YFSETQ. The trim removed 4 bases at V and 4 bases at J, leaving 7 bases unmatched. The CDR3 is 17 residues long. DNA for the CDR3: TGCGCCAGCAGCCTAGGGGGGACTAGCGGGAGATACAATGAGCAGTTCTTC. The encoded protein is CASSLGGTSGRYNEQFF.

The CDR3 DNA is TGTGCCAGCAGCCACGAGACAGGGGGGGAAGAGACCCAGTACTTC. Its translation is CASSHETGGEETQYF. V gene TRBV12-3 or TRBV12-4 combines with J gene TRBJ2-7, with 9 nucleotides matching TRBD1. With the DNA end fitting TRBJ2-5 better, the J assignment may be wrong. The CDR3 spans 15 residues.

This rearrangement joins TRBV6-2 or TRBV6-3 to TRBJ2-7, with no clear D. The CDR3 runs to 14 residues. Germline CDR1 is MNHEY and CDR2 is SVGEGT. The V end was cut by 4 bases, the J end by 6 bases, with 16 bases between. CDR3 coding DNA: TGTGCCAGCAGTTTGACACGGACGTCGGGCGAGCAGTACTTC. As protein: CASSLTRTSGEQYF.

This rearrangement joins TRBV7-2 to TRBJ2-1; 7 nucleotides match TRBD2. The germline gives CDR1 SGHTA, CDR2 FQGNSA. This CDR3 has 15 amino acids. V shed 0 bases and J 4 bases; nucleotides not matched to a gene: 3. CDR3 residues: CASSLALATYNEQFF. As DNA, the CDR3 is TGTGCCAGCAGCTTAGCACTAGCGACATACAATGAGCAGTTCTTC.

Here the CDR3 reads CASSQEAPAPEKLFF. In DNA form, the CDR3 reads TGTGCCAGCAGCCAAGAAGCCCCTGCACCTGAAAAACTGTTTTTT. The chain recombines TRBV4-2 with TRBJ1-4; D is undetermined. The CDR3 contains 15 residues. V was trimmed by 0 bases and J by 7 bases, leaving 12 bases between them. Germline V gene sequence: CDR1 LGHNA, CDR2 YNFKEQ.

V usage is TRBV13 and J usage is TRBJ1-1; 7 bases agree with TRBD1. The length of the CDR3 is 14 residues. J lost 1 base, V lost 5 bases, and 4 bases had no gene match. CDR1 is PRHDT, CDR2 FYEKMQ, per germline (reference sequence). The CDR3 region has the DNA TGTGCCAGCAGCGGCCGGGACAGGAACACTGAAGCTTTCTTT. This sequence encodes CASSGRDRNTEAFF.

A single count supports this clonotype. The chain joins TRBV6-1 to TRBJ2-1, with TRBD1 matching 8 bases. The V segment lost 6 bases and the J segment 5 bases; nucleotides outside the gene matches: 15. This CDR3 contains 17 residues. From germline, CDR1 is MNHNS and CDR2 SASEGT. CDR3 coding DNA: TGTGCCAGCAGCCTCGCTAGGACAGGGATCAACCACAATGAGCAGTTCTTC. Its protein product is CASSLARTGINHNEQFF.